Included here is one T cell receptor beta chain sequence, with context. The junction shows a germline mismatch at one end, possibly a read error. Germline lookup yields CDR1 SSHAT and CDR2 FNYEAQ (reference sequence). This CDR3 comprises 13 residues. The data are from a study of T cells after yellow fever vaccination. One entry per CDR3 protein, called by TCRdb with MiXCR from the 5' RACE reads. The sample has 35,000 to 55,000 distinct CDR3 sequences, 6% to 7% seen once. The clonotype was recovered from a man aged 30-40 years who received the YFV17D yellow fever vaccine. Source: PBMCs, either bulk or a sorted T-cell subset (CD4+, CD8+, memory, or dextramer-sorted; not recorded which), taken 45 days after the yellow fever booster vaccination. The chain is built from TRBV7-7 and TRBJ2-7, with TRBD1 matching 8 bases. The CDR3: CASSSDRGDEQYF. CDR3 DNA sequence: TGTGCTAGCAGTTCTGACAGGGGAGACGAGCAGTACTTC. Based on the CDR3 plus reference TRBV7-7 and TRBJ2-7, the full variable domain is GAGVSQSPRYKVTKRGQDVTLRCDPISSHATLYWYQQALGQGPEFLTYFNYEAQPDKSGLPSDRFSAERPEGSISTLTIQRTEQRDSAMYRCASSSDRGDEQYFGPGTRLTVT.